These 12 T cell receptor beta chains were all obtained from the same sample, sequenced in a study of PD-1 blockade in classical Hodgkin lymphoma. All the patients suffered relapse after autologous stem cell transplantation, and brentuximab vedotin exposure differed. Sequencing was performed with immunoSEQ multiplex PCR; in TCRdb, only in-frame clones are kept and a portion is missing. The data contain 9,500 to 13,000 clones, 82% of them singletons. The starting material was peripheral blood mononuclear cells (PBMCs), obtained before the second cycle of nivolumab. Every receptor here comes from a human donor with classical Hodgkin lymphoma.

The chain carries TRBV7-2 and TRBJ2-1; D not resolved. Trimming pared 1 base from V and 6 bases from J, leaving 10 bases between. Germline lookup yields CDR1 SGHTA and CDR2 FQGNSA. This CDR3 has 14 residues. CDR3 coding DNA: TGTGCCAGCAGCTTAGAGTTCCAGATCAATGAGCAGTTCTTC. It is translated as CASSLEFQINEQFF.

The rearrangement uses TRBV7-6 and TRBJ1-1; TRBD1 matches at 9 bases. In germline, CDR1 is SGHVS, CDR2 FNYEAQ. The CDR3 runs 15 residues. Germline trimming cut 3 bases from V and 4 bases from J; bases unmatched to any gene: 6. CDR3 in amino acids: CASSFRTGEVTEAFF. CDR3 nucleotides: TGTGCCAGCAGCTTCCGGACAGGGGAGGTCACTGAAGCTTTCTTT.

The chain employs TRBV10-2 and TRBJ2-7; D call uncertain. Germline V lookup: CDR1 WSHSY, CDR2 SAAADI. The length of the CDR3 is 11 residues. The germline V and J ends were trimmed by 6 bases and 4 bases, with 7 bases remaining between them. This CDR3 is CASSNTYEQYF. CDR3 in DNA: TGCGCCAGCAGCAACACGTACGAGCAGTACTTC.

V is TRBV5-1 and J is TRBJ1-4; 7 nucleotides align to TRBD1. This CDR3 spans 17 amino acids. CDR1 is SGHRS, CDR2 YFSETQ, per germline. V gave up 4 bases and J gave up 0 bases; unmatched junction bases: 9. Here the CDR3 reads CASSPRQGLATNEKLFF. CDR3 bases: TGCGCCAGCAGCCCGAGACAGGGCTTGGCAACTAATGAAAAACTGTTTTTT.

This clone was observed a handful of times. This chain uses TRBV5-4 with TRBJ1-2; no clear D gene. Trimming took off 0 bases at V and 7 bases at J, with 7 bases between the two ends. The CDR3 spans 12 residues. CDR1 SGHNT and CDR2 YYREEE come from the germline V gene (reference sequence). The CDR3 is CASSLDSPGYTF. The CDR3 DNA reads TGTGCCAGCAGCTTGGACAGCCCTGGCTACACCTTC.

This chain links TRBV7-2 with TRBJ2-7; a possible D gene is TRBD1 (5 bases). The CDR3 spans 15 residues. Germline CDR1 reads SGHTA; CDR2 reads FQGNSA. V was pared by 8 bases and J by 4 bases, with 21 bases between. CDR3 in DNA: TGTGCCAGCCGATACCGGACGGGCCCAGGGTACGAGCAGTACTTC. Residues: CASRYRTGPGYEQYF.

CDR3 protein: CASSFLTPLQETQYF. CDR3 in DNA: TGTGCCAGCAGCTTCCTTACCCCCCTCCAAGAGACCCAGTACTTC. The chain has TRBV5-4 and TRBJ2-5; D call uncertain. This CDR3 comprises 15 residues. The germline V gene encodes CDR1 SGHNT and CDR2 YYREEE (reference sequence). The V gene lost 2 bases and the J gene lost 1 base, with 12 bases spanning the gap.

The gene calls are TRBV6-5 and TRBJ1-4; 10 bases are shared with TRBD1. Germline V CDR1 and CDR2: MNHEY, SVGAGI. J was trimmed by 8 bases and V by 6 bases; bases with no gene match: 6. CDR3 length equals 14 residues. The CDR3 DNA sequence: TGTGCCAGCAGGGGACAGGGGCCACGAGAAAAACTGTTTTTT. It specifies CASRGQGPREKLFF.

This clone was observed a few times. This rearrangement joins TRBV28 to TRBJ1-5, with no clear D. The V and J ends lost 6 bases and 4 bases respectively, with 7 bases between them. This CDR3 has 12 residues. The germline V gene has CDR1 MDHEN and CDR2 SYDVKM. The CDR3 nucleotides are TGTGCCAGCAGAAGGTCGAATCAGCCCCAGCATTTT. Protein product: CASRRSNQPQHF.

J is TRBJ2-1 and V is TRBV11-3; a possible D gene is TRBD2 (5 bases). Germline CDR1 is SGHNT and CDR2 is YENEEA. There are 15 residues in the CDR3. V lost 6 bases and J lost 7, with 19 bases in between. CDR3 sequence (DNA): TGTGCCAGCAGTATTGAGGCGGGCAGAATGAATGAGCAGTTCTTC. Translated: CASSIEAGRMNEQFF.

This clone was picked up one time. The rearrangement uses TRBV11-2 and TRBJ2-5; D gene unclear. The V end was cut by 6 bases, the J end by 7 bases, with 12 bases between. This CDR3 has 12 residues. Germline CDR1 SGHAT, CDR2 FQNNGV. Written as DNA, the CDR3 is TGTGCCAGCAGGTCGGGTAGTGGGACCCAGTACTTC. It yields the protein CASRSGSGTQYF. The whole variable domain, remainder taken from reference TRBV11-2 and TRBJ2-5, is EAGVAQSPRYKIIEKRQSVAFWCNPISGHATLYWYQQILGQGPKLLIQFQNNGVVDDSQLPKDRFSAERLKGVDSTLKIQPAKLEDSAVYLCASRSGSGTQYFGPGTRLLVL.

The V call is TRBV7-3, the J call TRBJ1-2, with 9 bases identical to TRBD1. The CDR3 length is 15 residues. Trimming took 5 bases from V and 4 from J; bases not matched to a gene: 8. Germline loops: CDR1 SGHTA, CDR2 FQGTGA. The CDR3 DNA reads TGTGCCAGCAGCCCCTCCGGGACAGGGCTCTATGGCTACACCTTC. Encoded protein: CASSPSGTGLYGYTF.